The present T cell receptor (beta chain) was sequenced within a study of T cell repertoires in cytomegalovirus infection. Study-wide background: Indications came from public TCR beta signatures; they pointed to CMV infection and to a matching HLA type.

General study findings and limits: Based on cumulative public TCR beta family frequency, carriers of CMV plus the relevant HLA were identified. The ex vivo response showed dominance by HLA-C-restricted CMV-specific TCR beta clonotypes.

This clonotype has more than one count but fewer than ten. What it binds is not known. TCRdb itself ran the reads through MiXCR, one entry per CDR3 protein. This table has about 230,000 distinct CDR3 sequences, 22% appearing once. V lost 4 bases and J 8 bases, leaving 26 bases between the germline ends. The CDR3 sequence is 18 residues long. The V gene's germline CDR1 is MNHEY and CDR2 SVGAGI. Sequencing was performed on CD8+ T cells from PBMCs. The J gene is TRBJ1-4, the V gene TRBV6-5; D is uncertain. The source is a human donor in good health (CMV status not recorded). Some clones in this sample may be carry-over from other donors' samples. The CDR3: CASSFLTPVGRDGEKLFF. DNA of the CDR3: TGTGCCAGCAGTTTTCTCACCCCCGTAGGGAGGGATGGCGAAAAACTGTTTTTT.